This entry concerns a single T cell receptor (beta chain). These data come from a study of T cells in localized non-small cell lung cancer. Repertoires were generated with immunoSEQ multiplex PCR, while TCRdb's copy carries only in-frame clones and drops some. There are more than 15,000 clones in the sample; approximately 89% occur only once, and around 8% lies in the top ten. The CDR3 is 13 residues long. The V end was cut by 7 bases, the J end by 10 bases, with 16 bases between. Per the germline V gene, CDR1 is MDHEN and CDR2 is SYDVKM. The receptor was isolated from a man aged 40 to 70 with stage I lung adenocarcinoma. Specimen: peripheral blood, collected before any cancer treatment. The chain combines TRBV28 with TRBJ1-4, with D unresolved. CDR3 residues: CASISAGVGKLFF. As DNA, the CDR3 is TGTGCCAGCATATCGGCAGGCGTCGGAAAACTGTTTTTT.